This TCR beta chain was found in a study of cytomegalovirus exposure and HLA in healthy donors. Study-wide results and limits: Because they were indistinguishable, some V segments, including TRBV6-2 and TRBV6-3, were excluded. The authors later found HLA-associated TCR beta chains more clonally expanded than equally common others. Available immune exposure information covered CMV serostatus only.

For this clone: What it binds is unknown.

CDR3 length: 13 amino acids. The germline V gene has CDR1 MNHNS and CDR2 SASEGT. The PCR contained 60 Vbeta and 13 Jbeta primers. Using immunoSEQ multiplex PCR, the repertoire was profiled, and TCRdb retains in-frame clones only, with some absent. The sample lists over 15,000 clones, under 90% occurring once. This clonotype was sampled from a human donor in good health. The chain uses TRBV6-1 and TRBJ2-5, with 7 positions matching TRBD1. The end of the DNA aligns better with TRBJ2-7, so the J call may be wrong. The sequencing input was PBMCs. The CDR3 nucleotides are TGTGCCAGCAGGGACAGGCAAACCTACGAGCAGTACTTC. The encoded protein is CASRDRQTYEQYF.